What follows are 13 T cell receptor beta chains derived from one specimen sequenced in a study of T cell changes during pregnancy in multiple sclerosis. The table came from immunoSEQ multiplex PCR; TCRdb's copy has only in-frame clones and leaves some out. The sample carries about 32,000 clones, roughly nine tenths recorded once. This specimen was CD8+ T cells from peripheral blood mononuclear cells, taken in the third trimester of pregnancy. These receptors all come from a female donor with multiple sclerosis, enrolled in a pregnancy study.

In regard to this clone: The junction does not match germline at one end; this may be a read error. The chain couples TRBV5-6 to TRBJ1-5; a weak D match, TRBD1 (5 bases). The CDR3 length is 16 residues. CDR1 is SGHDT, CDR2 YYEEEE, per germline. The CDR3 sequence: CASTRRWGGSNQPRHF. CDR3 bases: TGTGCCAGCACCCGGAGGTGGGGCGGGAGCAATCAGCCCCGGCATTTT.

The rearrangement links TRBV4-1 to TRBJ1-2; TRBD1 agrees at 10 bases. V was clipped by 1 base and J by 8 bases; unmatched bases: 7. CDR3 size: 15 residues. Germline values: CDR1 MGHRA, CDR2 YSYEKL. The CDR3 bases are TGCGCCAGCAGCCAAGCTCTGGGACAGGGGTACGGCTACACCTTC. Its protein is CASSQALGQGYGYTF.

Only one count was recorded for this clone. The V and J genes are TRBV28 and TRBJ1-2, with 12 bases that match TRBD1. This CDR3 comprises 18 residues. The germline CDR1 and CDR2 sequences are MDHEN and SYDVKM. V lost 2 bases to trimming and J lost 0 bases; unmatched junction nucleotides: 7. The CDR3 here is CASSLGRDRGPSNYGYTF. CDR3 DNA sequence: TGTGCCAGCAGTTTAGGCCGGGACAGGGGGCCCTCTAACTATGGCTACACCTTC.

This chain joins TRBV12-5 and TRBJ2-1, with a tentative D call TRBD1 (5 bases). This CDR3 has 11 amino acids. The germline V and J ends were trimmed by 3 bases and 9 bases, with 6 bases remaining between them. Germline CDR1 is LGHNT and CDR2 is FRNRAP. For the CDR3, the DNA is TGTGCTAGTGGTTTTCAGGGTGAGCAGTTCTTC. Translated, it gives CASGFQGEQFF. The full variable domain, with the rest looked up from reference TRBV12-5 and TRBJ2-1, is DARVTQTPRHKVTEMGQEVTMRCQPILGHNTVFWYRQTMMQGLELLAYFRNRAPLDDSGMPKDRFSAEMPDATLATLKIQPSEPRDSAVYFCASGFQGEQFFGPGTRLTVL.

The DNA of the CDR3 is TGTGCCAGCAGCCTCAGGCAGCGCGGGGATACGCAGTATTTT. Amino acids: CASSLRQRGDTQYF. The genes are TRBV7-3 and TRBJ2-3; tentatively, D is TRBD2 (5 bases). Germline lookup yields CDR1 SGHTA and CDR2 FQGTGA. The CDR3 totals 14 residues. V shed 5 bases and J shed 6 bases, with 15 bases lying between them.

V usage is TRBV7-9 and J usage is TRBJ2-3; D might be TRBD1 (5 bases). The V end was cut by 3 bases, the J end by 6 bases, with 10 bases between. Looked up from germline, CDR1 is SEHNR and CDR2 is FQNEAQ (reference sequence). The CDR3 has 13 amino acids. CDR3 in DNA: TGTGCCAGCAGCTTGCCAGGGAAGGATACGCAGTATTTT. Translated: CASSLPGKDTQYF. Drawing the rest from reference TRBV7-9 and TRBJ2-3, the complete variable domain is DTGVSQNPRHKITKRGQNVTFRCDPISEHNRLYWYRQTLGQGPEFLTYFQNEAQLEKSRLLSDRFSAERPKGSFSTLEIQRTEQGDSAMYLCASSLPGKDTQYFGPGTRLTVL.

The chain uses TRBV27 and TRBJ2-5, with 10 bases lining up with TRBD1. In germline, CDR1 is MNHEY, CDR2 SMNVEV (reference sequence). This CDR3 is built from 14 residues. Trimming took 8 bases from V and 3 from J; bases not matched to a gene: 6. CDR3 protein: CASGWTGGEETQYF. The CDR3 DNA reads TGTGCCAGCGGTTGGACAGGGGGGGAAGAGACCCAGTACTTC.

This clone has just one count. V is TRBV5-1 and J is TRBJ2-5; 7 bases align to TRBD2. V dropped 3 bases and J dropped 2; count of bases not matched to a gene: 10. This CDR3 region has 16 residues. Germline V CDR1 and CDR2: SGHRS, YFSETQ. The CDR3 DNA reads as TGCGCCAGCAGCTGGACGTCGGGGGGAACACAAGAGACCCAGTACTTC. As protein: CASSWTSGGTQETQYF.

The CDR3 DNA follows: TGTGCCAGCAGCTCCACCCGACTAGCGGGAGGGTACAATGAGCAGTTCTTC. Its translation: CASSSTRLAGGYNEQFF. The chain couples TRBV7-8 to TRBJ2-1; 14 bases are shared with TRBD2. The CDR3 is made up of 17 amino acids. The germline CDR1 and CDR2 sequences are SGHVS and FQNEAQ. Losses at the gene ends were 4 bases for V and 4 bases for J; bases not matched to a gene: 6.

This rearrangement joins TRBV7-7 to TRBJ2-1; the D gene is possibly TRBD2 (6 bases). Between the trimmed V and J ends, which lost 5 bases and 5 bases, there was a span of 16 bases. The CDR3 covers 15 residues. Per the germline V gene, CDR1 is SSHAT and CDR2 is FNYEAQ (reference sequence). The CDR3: CASSAVGRGDNEQFF. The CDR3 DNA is TGTGCCAGCAGCGCGGTGGGGCGGGGAGACAATGAGCAGTTCTTC.

The CDR3 DNA reads as TGTGCCAGCAGTCCGCCGGCAGGGGGGACCACTGAAGCTTTCTTT. It translates to CASSPPAGGTTEAFF. This chain joins TRBV28 and TRBJ1-1; 7 bases agree with TRBD1. Germline loops: CDR1 MDHEN, CDR2 SYDVKM. This CDR3 region has 15 residues. The V gene end was trimmed by 5 bases and the J gene end by 4 bases; junction bases not matched to a gene: 10.

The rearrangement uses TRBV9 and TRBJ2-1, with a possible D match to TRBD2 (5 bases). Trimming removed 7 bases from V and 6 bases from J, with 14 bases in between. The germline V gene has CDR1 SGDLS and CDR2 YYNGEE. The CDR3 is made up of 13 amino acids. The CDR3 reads CASSRDAFNEQFF. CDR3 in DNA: TGTGCCAGCTCCCGGGATGCGTTCAATGAGCAGTTCTTC.

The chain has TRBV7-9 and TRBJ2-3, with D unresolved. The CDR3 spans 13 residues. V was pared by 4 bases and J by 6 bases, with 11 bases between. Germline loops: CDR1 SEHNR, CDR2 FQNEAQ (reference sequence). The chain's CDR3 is CASSSEVGDTQYF. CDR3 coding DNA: TGTGCCAGCAGCTCCGAGGTTGGCGATACGCAGTATTTT.